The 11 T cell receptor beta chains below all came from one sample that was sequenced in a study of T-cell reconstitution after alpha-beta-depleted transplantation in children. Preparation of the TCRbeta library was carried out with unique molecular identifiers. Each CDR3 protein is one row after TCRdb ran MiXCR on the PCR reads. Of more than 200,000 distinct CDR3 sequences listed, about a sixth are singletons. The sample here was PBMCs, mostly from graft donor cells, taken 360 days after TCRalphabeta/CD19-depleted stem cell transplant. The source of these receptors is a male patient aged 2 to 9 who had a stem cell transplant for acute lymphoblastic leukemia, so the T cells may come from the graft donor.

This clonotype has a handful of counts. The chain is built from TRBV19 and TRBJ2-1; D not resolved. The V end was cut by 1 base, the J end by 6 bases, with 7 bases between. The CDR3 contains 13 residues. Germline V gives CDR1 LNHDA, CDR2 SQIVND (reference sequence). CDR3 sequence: CASSIAAFNEQFF. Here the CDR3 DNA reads TGTGCCAGTAGTATAGCGGCGTTCAATGAGCAGTTCTTC.

The CDR3, as DNA: TGTGCCAGCAGCTTAGTAGTCGAGCAGTACTTC. Translating gives CASSLVVEQYF. The V gene is TRBV7-9, the J gene TRBJ2-7; D is undetermined. The CDR3 loop spans 11 amino acids. Germline V gene data show CDR1 as SEHNR and CDR2 as FQNEAQ (reference sequence). Trimming left V 1 base short and J 6 bases short, with 4 bases between.

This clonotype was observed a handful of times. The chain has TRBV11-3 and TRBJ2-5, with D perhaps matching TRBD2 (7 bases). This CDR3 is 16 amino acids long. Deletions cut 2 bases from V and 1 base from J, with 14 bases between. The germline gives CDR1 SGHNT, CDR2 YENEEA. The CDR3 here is CASSLRTGGSQETQYF. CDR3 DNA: TGTGCCAGCAGCTTACGTACGGGGGGCAGCCAAGAGACCCAGTACTTC.

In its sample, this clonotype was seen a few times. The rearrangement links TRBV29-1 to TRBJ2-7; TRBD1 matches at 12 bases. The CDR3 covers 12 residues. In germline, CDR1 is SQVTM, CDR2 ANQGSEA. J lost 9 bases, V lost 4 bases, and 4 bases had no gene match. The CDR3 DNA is TGCAGCGTTGGGGGACAGGGGGCGATGCAGTACTTC. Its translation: CSVGGQGAMQYF.

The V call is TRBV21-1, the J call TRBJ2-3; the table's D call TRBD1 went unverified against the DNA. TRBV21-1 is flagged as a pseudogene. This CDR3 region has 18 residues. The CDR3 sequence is CASSSNPRRDTSTDTQYF. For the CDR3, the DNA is TGTGCCAGCAGCAGCAACCCTCGCCGGGACACAAGCACAGATACGCAGTATTTT.

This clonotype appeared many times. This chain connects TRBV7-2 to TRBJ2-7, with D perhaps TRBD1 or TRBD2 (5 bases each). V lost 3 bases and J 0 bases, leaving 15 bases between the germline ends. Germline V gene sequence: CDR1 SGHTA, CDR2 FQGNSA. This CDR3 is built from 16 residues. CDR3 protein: CASSLETGRFSYEQYF. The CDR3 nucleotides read TGTGCCAGCAGCTTGGAGACGGGACGGTTCTCCTACGAGCAGTACTTC.

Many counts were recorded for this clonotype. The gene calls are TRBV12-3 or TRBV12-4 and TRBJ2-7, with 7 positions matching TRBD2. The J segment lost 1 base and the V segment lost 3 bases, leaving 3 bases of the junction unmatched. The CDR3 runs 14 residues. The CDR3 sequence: CASSLGGRSYEQYF. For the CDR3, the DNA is TGTGCCAGCAGTTTGGGGGGGAGATCCTACGAGCAGTACTTC.

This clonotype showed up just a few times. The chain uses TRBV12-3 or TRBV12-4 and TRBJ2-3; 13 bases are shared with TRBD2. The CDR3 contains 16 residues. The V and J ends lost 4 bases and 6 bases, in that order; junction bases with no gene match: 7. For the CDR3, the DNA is TGTGCCAGCAGTTCGCAACTAGCGGGGGGGCAGGATACGCAGTATTTT. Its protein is CASSSQLAGGQDTQYF.

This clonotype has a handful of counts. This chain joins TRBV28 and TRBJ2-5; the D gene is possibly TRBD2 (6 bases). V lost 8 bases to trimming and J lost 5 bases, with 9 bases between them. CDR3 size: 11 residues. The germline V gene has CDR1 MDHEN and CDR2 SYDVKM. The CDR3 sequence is CASGGGETQYF. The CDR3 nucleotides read TGTGCCAGCGGTGGGGGGGAGACCCAGTACTTC.

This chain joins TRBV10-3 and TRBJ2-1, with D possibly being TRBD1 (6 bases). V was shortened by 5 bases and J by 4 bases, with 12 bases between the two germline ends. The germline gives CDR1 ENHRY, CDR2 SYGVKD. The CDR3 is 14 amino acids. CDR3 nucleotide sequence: TGTGCCATCAGTTCAAACGACAGGTACAATGAGCAGTTCTTC. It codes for CAISSNDRYNEQFF.

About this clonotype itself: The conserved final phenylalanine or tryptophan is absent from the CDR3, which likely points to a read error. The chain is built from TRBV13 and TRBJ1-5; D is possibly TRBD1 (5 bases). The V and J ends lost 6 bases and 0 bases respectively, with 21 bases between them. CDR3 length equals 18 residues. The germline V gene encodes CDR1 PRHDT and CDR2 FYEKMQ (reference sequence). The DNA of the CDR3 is TGTGCCAGCAGGGGGGATGGATCAGGACTCCATAGCAATCAGCCCCAGCATTCT. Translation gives CASRGDGSGLHSNQPQHS.